The clone carrying this TCR beta chain showed up many times. Its antigen is not known. The sample originates from a study of T cells after yellow fever vaccination. Study-level information: Fractions with few cells were prepared using SMART-Seq v4 Ultra Low Input.

The study's findings and limits: Once the booster was given, most primary-vaccination clones reappeared, at about 97% for CD4 and roughly 86% for CD8. Only a minor proportion of clonotypes was detected across both CD4 and CD8 compartments.

In germline, CDR1 is SGHDN, CDR2 FVKESK. With 6 bases clipped from V and 1 base from J, the junction kept 1 base outside the gene matches. The CDR3 has 13 amino acids. TCRdb re-analysed the 5' RACE reads in MiXCR, keeping a single row per CDR3 protein. Here the sample spans about 340,000 distinct CDR3 sequences, approximately 9% being singletons. Sequencing was performed on PBMCs, taken on the day of the first yellow fever vaccination. The clonotype was recovered from a man between 18 and 29 years old who received the YFV17D yellow fever vaccine. The V and J genes are TRBV14 and TRBJ2-3, with 7 positions matching TRBD2. The CDR3 coding sequence is TGTGCCAGCAGTACTAGCGGCACAGATACGCAGTATTTT. It is translated as CASSTSGTDTQYF.